This TCR beta chain was sequenced during a study of T cells in tumors after PD-1 blockade. Germline CDR1 is WNHNN and CDR2 is SYGVQD (reference sequence). CDR3 size: 11 residues. V lost 11 bases and J 5 bases, leaving 13 bases between the germline ends. The method was immunoSEQ multiplex PCR; TCRdb's version includes in-frame clones alone and lacks a portion of them. The sample lists roughly 12,000 clones; around 68% were seen once. Genomic DNA template from tumor biopsies or peripheral blood, roughly 616 ng to 6,004 ng input. This sequence originates from a human donor with cutaneous squamous cell carcinoma. The chain has TRBV10-1 and TRBJ2-7; D ambiguous. Specimen: tumor tissue, collected before anti-PD-1 treatment. CDR3 DNA: TGCGCCTTCCACCCCTCTCACGAGCAGTACTTC. Translated, it gives CAFHPSHEQYF.